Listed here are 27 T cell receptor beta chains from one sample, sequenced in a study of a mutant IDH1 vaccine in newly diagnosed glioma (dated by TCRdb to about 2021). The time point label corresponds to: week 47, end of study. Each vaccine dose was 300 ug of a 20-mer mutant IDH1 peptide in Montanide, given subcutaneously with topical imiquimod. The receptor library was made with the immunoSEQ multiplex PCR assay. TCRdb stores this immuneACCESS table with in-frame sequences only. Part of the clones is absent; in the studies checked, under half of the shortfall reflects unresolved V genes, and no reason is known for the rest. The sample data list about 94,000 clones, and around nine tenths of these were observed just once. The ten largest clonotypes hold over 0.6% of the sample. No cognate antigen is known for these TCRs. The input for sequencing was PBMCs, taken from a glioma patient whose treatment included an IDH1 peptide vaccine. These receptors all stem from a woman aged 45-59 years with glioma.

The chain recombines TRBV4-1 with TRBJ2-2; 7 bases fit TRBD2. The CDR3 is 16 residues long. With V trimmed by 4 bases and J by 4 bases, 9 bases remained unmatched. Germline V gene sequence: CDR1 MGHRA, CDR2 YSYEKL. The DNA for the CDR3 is TGCGCCAGCAGCCCCAAGGGCGGGAGTCCCACCGGGGAGCTGTTTTTT. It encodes CASSPKGGSPTGELFF.

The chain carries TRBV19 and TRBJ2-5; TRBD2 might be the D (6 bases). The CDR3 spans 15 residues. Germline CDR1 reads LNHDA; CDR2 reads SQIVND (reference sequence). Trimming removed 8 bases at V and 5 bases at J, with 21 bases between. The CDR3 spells CASGQSGRIGETQYF. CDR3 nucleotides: TGTGCCAGTGGACAATCAGGGAGGATTGGGGAGACCCAGTACTTC. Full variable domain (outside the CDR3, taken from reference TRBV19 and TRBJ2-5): DGGITQSPKYLFRKEGQNVTLSCEQNLNHDAMYWYRQDPGQGLRLIYYSQIVNDFQKGDIAEGYSVSREKKESFPLTVTSAQKNPTAFYLCASGQSGRIGETQYFGPGTRLLVL.

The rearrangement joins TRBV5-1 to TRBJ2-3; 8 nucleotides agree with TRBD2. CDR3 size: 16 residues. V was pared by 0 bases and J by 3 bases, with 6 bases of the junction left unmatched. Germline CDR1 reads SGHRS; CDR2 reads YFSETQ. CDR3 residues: CASSLALSGSTDTQYF. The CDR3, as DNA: TGCGCCAGCAGCTTGGCTTTGAGCGGGAGTACAGATACGCAGTATTTT.

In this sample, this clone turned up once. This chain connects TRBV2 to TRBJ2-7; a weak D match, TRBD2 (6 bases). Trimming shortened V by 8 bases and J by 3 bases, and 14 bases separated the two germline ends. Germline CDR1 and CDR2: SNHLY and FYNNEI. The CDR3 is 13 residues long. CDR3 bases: TGTGCCAGCCTTCGAGGGAGGATCTACGAGCAGTACTTC. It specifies CASLRGRIYEQYF.

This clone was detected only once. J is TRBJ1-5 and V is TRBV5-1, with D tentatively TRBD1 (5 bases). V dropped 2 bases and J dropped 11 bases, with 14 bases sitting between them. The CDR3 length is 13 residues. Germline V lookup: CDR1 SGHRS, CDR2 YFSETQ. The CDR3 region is CASSLRTGQSQHF. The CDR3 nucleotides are TGCGCCAGCAGCTTAAGGACGGGGCAGTCCCAGCATTTT.

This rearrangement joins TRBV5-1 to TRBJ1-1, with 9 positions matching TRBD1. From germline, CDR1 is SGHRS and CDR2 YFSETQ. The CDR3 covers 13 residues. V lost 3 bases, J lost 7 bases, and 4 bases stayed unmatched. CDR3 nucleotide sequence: TGCGCCAGCAGCTCCGGGACAGGGATTGAAGCTTTCTTT. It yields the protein CASSSGTGIEAFF.

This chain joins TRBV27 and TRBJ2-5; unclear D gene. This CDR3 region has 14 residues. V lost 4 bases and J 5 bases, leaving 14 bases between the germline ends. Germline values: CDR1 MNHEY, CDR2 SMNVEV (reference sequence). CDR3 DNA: TGTGCCAGCAGTTCACTCGATTTGATGGAGACCCAGTACTTC. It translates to CASSSLDLMETQYF.

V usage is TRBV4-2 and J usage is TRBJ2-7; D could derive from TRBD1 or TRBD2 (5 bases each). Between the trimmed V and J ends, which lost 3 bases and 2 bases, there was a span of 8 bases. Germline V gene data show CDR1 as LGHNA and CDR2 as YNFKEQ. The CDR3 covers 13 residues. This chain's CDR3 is CASSQGPTYEQYF. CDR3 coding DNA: TGTGCCAGCAGCCAGGGACCGACCTACGAGCAGTACTTC.

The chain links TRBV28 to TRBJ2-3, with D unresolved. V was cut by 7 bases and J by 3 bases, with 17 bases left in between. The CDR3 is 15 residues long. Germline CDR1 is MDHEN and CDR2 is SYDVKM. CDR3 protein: CASITAGLITDTQYF. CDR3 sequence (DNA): TGTGCCAGCATCACCGCTGGGCTAATAACAGATACGCAGTATTTT.

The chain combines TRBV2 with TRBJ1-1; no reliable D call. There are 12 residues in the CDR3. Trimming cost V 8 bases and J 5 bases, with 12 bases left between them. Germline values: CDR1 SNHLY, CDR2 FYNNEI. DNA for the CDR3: TGTGCCAGCCAATACCTGTCAACTGAAGCTTTCTTT. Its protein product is CASQYLSTEAFF. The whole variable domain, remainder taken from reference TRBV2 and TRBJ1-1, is EPEVTQTPSHQVTQMGQEVILRCVPISNHLYFYWYRQILGQKVEFLVSFYNNEISEKSEIFDDQFSVERPDGSNFTLKIRSTKLEDSAMYFCASQYLSTEAFFGQGTRLTVV.

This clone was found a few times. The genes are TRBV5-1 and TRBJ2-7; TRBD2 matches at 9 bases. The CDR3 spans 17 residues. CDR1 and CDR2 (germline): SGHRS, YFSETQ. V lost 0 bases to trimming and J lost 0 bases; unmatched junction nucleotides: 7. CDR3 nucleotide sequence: TGCGCCAGCAGCTTGGGGGTCGCTAGCGGGGCCTCCTACGAGCAGTACTTC. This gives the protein CASSLGVASGASYEQYF.

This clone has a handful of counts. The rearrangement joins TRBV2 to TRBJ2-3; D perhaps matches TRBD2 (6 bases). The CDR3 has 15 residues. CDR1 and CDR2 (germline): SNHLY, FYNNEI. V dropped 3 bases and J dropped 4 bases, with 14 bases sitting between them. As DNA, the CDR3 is TGTGCCAGCAGTGACGGCGGGAAGTCTTCAGATACGCAGTATTTT. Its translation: CASSDGGKSSDTQYF.

CDR3 in amino acids: CASSVEGGHTYEQYF. The CDR3, as DNA: TGTGCCAGCAGCGTAGAGGGGGGTCACACCTACGAGCAGTACTTC. V is TRBV9 and J is TRBJ2-7; either TRBD1 or TRBD2 may supply D (6 bases each). Germline-derived CDR1 and CDR2 are SGDLS and YYNGEE. Deletions cut 0 bases from V and 2 bases from J, with 12 bases between. The CDR3 is 15 amino acids.

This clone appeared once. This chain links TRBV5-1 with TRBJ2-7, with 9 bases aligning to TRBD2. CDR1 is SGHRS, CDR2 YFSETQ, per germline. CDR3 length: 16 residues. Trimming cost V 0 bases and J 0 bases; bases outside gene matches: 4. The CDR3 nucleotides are TGCGCCAGCAGCTTGGCGGCTAGCGGGGTCTCCTACGAGCAGTACTTC. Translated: CASSLAASGVSYEQYF.

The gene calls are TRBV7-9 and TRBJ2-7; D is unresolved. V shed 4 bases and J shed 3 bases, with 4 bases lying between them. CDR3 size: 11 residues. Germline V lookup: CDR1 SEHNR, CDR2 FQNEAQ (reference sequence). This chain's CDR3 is CASSSNYEQYF. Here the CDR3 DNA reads TGTGCCAGCAGCTCCAACTACGAGCAGTACTTC.

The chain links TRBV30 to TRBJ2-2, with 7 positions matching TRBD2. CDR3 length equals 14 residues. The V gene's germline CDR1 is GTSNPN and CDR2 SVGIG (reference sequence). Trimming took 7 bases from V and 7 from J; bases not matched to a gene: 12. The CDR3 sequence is CAFVGRATVGELFF. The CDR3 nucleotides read TGTGCCTTCGTGGGGAGGGCTACCGTCGGGGAGCTGTTTTTT.

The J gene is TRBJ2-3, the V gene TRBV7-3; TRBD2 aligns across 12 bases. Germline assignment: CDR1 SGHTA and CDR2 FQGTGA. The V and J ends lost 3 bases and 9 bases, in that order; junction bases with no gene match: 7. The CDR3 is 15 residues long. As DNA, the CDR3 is TGTGCCAGCAGCTTGCGACTAGCGGGAGAAGGGACGCAGTATTTT. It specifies CASSLRLAGEGTQYF.

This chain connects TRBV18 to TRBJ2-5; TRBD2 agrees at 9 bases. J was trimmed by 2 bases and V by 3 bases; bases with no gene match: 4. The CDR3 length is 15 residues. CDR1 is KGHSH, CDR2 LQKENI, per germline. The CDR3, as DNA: TGTGCCAGCTCACCGCTAGCGGGGACTCAAGAGACCCAGTACTTC. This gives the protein CASSPLAGTQETQYF.

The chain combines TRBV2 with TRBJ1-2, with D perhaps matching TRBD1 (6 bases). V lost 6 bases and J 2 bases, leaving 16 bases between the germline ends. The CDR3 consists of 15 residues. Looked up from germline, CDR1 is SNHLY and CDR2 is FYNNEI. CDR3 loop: CASRDRKKENYGYTF. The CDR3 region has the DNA TGTGCCAGCAGGGACAGAAAAAAAGAAAACTATGGCTACACCTTC. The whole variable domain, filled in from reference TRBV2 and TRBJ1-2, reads EPEVTQTPSHQVTQMGQEVILRCVPISNHLYFYWYRQILGQKVEFLVSFYNNEISEKSEIFDDQFSVERPDGSNFTLKIRSTKLEDSAMYFCASRDRKKENYGYTFGSGTRLTVV.

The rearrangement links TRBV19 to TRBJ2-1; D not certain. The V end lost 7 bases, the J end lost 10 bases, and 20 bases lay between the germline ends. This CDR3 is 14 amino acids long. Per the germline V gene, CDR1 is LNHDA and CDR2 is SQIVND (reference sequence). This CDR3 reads CASTPSTLPHEQFF. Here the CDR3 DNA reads TGTGCCAGTACCCCGAGTACACTGCCCCACGAGCAGTTCTTC.

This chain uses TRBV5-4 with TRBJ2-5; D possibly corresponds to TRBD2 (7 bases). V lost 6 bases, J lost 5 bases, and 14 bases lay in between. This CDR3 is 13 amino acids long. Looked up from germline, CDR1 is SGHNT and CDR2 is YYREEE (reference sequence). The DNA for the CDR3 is TGTGCCAGCATGCGGGGAGGGGGGGAGACCCAGTACTTC. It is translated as CASMRGGGETQYF.

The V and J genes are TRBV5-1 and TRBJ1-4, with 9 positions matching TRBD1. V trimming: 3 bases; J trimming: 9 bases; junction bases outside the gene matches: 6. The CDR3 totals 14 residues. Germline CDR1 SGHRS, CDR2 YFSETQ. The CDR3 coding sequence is TGCGCCAGCAGCTCCCCGGGACAGGGCAAAAAACTGTTTTTT. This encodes CASSSPGQGKKLFF.

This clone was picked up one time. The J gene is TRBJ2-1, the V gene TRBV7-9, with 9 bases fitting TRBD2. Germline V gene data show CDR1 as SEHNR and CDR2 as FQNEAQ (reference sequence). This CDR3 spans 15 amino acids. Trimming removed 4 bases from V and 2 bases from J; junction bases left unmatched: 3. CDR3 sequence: CASSSSGMTYNEQFF. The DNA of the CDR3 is TGTGCCAGCAGCTCTAGCGGGATGACCTACAATGAGCAGTTCTTC.

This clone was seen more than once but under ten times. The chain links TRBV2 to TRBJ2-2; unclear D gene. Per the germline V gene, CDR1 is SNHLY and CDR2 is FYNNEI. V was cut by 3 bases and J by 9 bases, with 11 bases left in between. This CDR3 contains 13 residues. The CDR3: CASSEGNGRELFF. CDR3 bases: TGTGCCAGCAGTGAGGGCAACGGACGGGAGCTGTTTTTT.

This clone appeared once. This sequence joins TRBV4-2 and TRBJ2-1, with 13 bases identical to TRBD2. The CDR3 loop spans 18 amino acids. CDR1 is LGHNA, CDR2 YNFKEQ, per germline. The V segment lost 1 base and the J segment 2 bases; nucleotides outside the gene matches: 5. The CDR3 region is CASSQAPGTSGAYNEQFF. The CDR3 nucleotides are TGTGCCAGCAGCCAAGCGCCCGGGACTAGCGGGGCCTACAATGAGCAGTTCTTC.

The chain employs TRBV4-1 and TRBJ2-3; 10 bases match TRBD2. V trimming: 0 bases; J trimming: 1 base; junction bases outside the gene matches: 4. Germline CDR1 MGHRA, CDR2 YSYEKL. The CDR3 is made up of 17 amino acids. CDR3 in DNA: TGCGCCAGCAGCCAAGATCTGGGACTAGCGCGCACAGATACGCAGTATTTT. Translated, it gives CASSQDLGLARTDTQYF.

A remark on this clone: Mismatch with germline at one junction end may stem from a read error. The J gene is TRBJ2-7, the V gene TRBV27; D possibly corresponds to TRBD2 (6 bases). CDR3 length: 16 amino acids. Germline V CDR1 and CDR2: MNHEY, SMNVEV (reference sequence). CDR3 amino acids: CASSILLAGGSSEQYF. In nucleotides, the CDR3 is TGTGCCAGCAGTATCCTTCTAGCAGGAGGGTCCTCCGAGCAGTACTTC.